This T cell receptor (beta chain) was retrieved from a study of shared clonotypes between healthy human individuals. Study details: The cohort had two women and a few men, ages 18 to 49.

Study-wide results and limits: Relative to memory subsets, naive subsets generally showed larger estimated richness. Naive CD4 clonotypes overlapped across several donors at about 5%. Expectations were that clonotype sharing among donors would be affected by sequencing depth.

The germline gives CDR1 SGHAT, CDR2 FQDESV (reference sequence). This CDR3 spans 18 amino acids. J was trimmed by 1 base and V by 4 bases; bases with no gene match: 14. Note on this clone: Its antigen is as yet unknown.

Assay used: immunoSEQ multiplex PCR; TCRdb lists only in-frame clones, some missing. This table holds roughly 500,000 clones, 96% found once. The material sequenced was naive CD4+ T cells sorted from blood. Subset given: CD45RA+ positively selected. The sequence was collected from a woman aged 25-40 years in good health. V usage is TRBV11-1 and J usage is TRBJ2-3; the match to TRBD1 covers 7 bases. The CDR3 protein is CASSSRPPRDSRTDTQYF. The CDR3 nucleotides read TGTGCCAGCAGCTCGAGACCTCCCCGGGACAGTCGCACAGATACGCAGTATTTT.